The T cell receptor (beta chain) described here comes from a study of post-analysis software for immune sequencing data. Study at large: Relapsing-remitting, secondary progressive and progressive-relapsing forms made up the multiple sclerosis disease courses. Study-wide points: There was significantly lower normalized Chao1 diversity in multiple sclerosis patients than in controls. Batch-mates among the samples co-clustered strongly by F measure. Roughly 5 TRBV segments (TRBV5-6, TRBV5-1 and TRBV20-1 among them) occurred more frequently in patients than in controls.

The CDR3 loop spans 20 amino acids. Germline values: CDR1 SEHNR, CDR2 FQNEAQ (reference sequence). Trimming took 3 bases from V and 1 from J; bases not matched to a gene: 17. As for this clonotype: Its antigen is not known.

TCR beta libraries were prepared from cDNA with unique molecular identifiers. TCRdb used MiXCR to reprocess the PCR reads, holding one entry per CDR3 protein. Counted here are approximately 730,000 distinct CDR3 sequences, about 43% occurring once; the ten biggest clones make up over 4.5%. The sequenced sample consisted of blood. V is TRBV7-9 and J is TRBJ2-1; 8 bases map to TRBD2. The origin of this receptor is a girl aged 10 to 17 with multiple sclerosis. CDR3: CASSFRVRDSGLGSYNEQFF. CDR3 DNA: TGTGCCAGCAGCTTTAGAGTGCGGGACTCGGGACTAGGTTCCTACAATGAGCAGTTCTTC.